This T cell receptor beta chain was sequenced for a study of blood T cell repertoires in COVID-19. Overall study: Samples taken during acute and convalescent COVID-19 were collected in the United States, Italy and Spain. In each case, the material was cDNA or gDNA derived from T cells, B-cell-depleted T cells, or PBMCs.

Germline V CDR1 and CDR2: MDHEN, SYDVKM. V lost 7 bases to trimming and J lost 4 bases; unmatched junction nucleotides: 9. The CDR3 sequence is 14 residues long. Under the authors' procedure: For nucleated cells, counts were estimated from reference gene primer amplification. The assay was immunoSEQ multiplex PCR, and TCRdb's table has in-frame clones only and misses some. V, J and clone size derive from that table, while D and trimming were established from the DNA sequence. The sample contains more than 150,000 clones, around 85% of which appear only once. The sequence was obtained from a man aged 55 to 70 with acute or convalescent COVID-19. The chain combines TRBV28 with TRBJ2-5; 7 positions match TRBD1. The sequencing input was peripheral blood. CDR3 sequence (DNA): TGTGCCAGCACTGGGACAGACCCGAGAGAGACCCAGTACTTC. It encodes CASTGTDPRETQYF.